This T cell receptor beta chain was identified during a study of cytomegalovirus exposure and HLA in healthy donors. CDR1 is MDHEN and CDR2 is SYDVKM in the germline V gene. V shed 8 bases, J shed 2 bases, and the junction held 9 bases outside the gene matches. CDR3 size: 14 residues. Study outcomes and limitations: Being productive about 90% or about 30% of the time was typical of most TCR beta V segments in an earlier analysis. Analysis was performed later, and it showed HLA-associated TCR beta chains to be more clonally expanded than equally common others.

Of note for this clone: Antigen specificity is unknown.

60 Vbeta and 13 Jbeta primers were used in PCR. The data were produced by immunoSEQ multiplex PCR, yet TCRdb's version contains in-frame clones alone and is incomplete. The table lists 140,000 or so clones, under 90% of them singletons. The gene calls are TRBV28 and TRBJ2-7; 7 bases are a match to TRBD1. The sequencing input was PBMCs. The receptor's source is a man aged 35 to 55 in good health and CMV-seronegative. The DNA of the CDR3 is TGTGCCAGCTACGCCGGGACAGAGCCCTACGAGCAGTACTTC. Translated, it gives CASYAGTEPYEQYF. The whole variable domain, remainder taken from reference TRBV28 and TRBJ2-7, is DVKVTQSSRYLVKRTGEKVFLECVQDMDHENMFWYRQDPGLGLRLIYFSYDVKMKEKGDIPEGYSVSREKKERFSLILESASTNQTSMYLCASYAGTEPYEQYFGPGTRLTVT.